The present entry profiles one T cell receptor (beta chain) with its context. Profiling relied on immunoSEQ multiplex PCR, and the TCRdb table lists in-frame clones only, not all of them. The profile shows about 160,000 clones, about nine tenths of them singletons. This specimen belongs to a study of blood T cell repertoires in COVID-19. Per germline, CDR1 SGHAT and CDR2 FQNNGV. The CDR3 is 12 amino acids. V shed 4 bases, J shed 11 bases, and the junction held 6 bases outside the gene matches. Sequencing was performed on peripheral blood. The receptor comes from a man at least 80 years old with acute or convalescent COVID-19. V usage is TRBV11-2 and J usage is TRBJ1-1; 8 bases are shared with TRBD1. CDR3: CASSSSGGKAFF. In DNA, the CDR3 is TGTGCCAGCAGCTCCTCAGGGGGCAAGGCTTTCTTT.